The present T cell receptor beta chain was sequenced within a study of CD8 T cells in Susac syndrome. This clonotype was picked up one time. Random hexamers served to reverse transcribe roughly 0.5 to 1 ug RNA. Across 54 Vbeta and 13 Jbeta, immunoSEQ multiplex PCR amplified TCR beta CDR3. TCRdb reprocessed the immunoSEQ multiplex PCR reads with MiXCR, giving one entry per CDR3 protein. This table has some 120,000 distinct CDR3 sequences, around 94% appearing once. The receptor was derived from a human donor with multiple sclerosis. Sequenced material: CD4+ T cells from PBMCs.

This CDR3 is CASSSRRQERGTGELFF. The CDR3 DNA is TGTGCCAGCAGCTCTCGAAGGCAGGAACGGGGCACCGGGGAGCTGTTTTTT. The chain combines TRBV11-1 with TRBJ2-2; D is possibly TRBD2 (5 bases). This CDR3 comprises 17 residues. Trimming left V 4 bases short and J 4 bases short, with 19 bases between. The V gene's germline CDR1 is SGHAT and CDR2 FQDESV (reference sequence).